This TCR beta chain was observed in a study of PD-L1 blockade in urothelial cancer. Profiled with immunoSEQ multiplex PCR; TCRdb holds only in-frame clones, not every one. The sample includes approximately 100,000 clones, under 85% of them seen just once. Patients' cancers were locally advanced or metastatic urothelial carcinomas. Each patient supplied 1 to 8 pretreatment and on-treatment samples. V was clipped by 5 bases and J by 2 bases; unmatched bases: 6. The CDR3 totals 14 residues. Germline values: CDR1 SGHAT, CDR2 FQNNGV. The TCR sequence derives from a middle-aged man with urothelial cancer. The chain carries TRBV11-2 and TRBJ2-7, with 7 nucleotides matching TRBD2. Sequenced here: PBMCs, sampled around atezolizumab (anti-PD-L1) treatment. The CDR3 is CASSGRSGTYEQYF. DNA of the CDR3: TGTGCCAGCAGCGGACGGAGCGGGACCTACGAGCAGTACTTC. The full variable domain, rest sourced from reference TRBV11-2 and TRBJ2-7, is EAGVAQSPRYKIIEKRQSVAFWCNPISGHATLYWYQQILGQGPKLLIQFQNNGVVDDSQLPKDRFSAERLKGVDSTLKIQPAKLEDSAVYLCASSGRSGTYEQYFGPGTRLTVT.